This TCR beta chain derives from a study of vaccination and CD4 T cells after COVID-19. Study-level background: A median of approximately 100 days (range 35 to 161) separated diagnosis from post-COVID sampling. Study-wide points: Convalescent patient numbers were relatively low, with no early post-infection timepoints. Spike mono-reactivity marked 304 of 307 vaccine-specific clones in convalescent patients.

This clonotype was recorded only once. Its antigen is not identified. The time point here: late sampling 161 to 241 days after vaccination in a few convalescent patients. Described treatment: roughly nine-day PBMC culture with coronavirus spike peptide pools or control peptides (ViraFEST assay). Before Alpha, Beta and Delta appeared in the US, convalescents tested positive (March–December 2020). Sequenced with the Oncomine TCR Beta short-read assay was DNA taken from cultured CD4+ T cells. TCRdb recomputed calls from the PCR reads with MiXCR, one row per CDR3 protein. Among tens of thousands of distinct CDR3 sequences listed, around two fifths were seen once. This receptor was obtained from a human donor who had recovered from COVID-19. The sequencing used CD4+ T cells from blood, cultured in vitro, collected about 7 months after SARS-CoV-2 vaccination.

CDR3 coding DNA: TGTGCCAGCAGTTTGGGACAGGGAGGAGAGCAGTTCTTC. This translates into CASSLGQGGEQFF. This rearrangement joins TRBV27 to TRBJ2-1; 9 positions agree with TRBD1. Germline V CDR1 and CDR2: MNHEY, SMNVEV (reference sequence). V lost 3 bases and J lost 10; bases outside the gene matches: 4. The length of the CDR3 is 13 residues.